A selection of T cell receptor beta chains follows, all from one sample in a study of human T cells and chemical hapten exposure. TCRdb used MiXCR to reprocess the RACE reads, holding one entry per CDR3 protein. The sample has around 45,000 distinct CDR3 sequences; 4% to 4.5% are singletons. Sequencing was done on a sample of whole blood. These receptors came from a human donor in good health. Some clones in this sample may be carry-over from other donors' samples. CDR3s include the opening cysteine and the closing phenylalanine or tryptophan.

v_call: TRBV6-2/TRBV6-3
j_call: TRBJ1-1
cdr3_aa: CASSYSPWTGSRYPEKAFF

v_call: TRBV28
j_call: TRBJ2-2
cdr3_aa: CATTVGTGELFF

v_call: TRBV29-1
j_call: TRBJ1-2
cdr3_aa: CSDGQGGYGYTF

v_call: TRBV11-2
j_call: TRBJ2-7
cdr3_aa: CASSRDRPRHYEQYF

v_call: TRBV29-1
j_call: TRBJ1-1
cdr3_aa: CSALLTGISMNTEAFF

v_call: TRBV3-1
j_call: TRBJ1-2
cdr3_aa: CASSQPRDSLGYGYTF

v_call: TRBV29-1
j_call: TRBJ1-5
cdr3_aa: CSVVALGRENQPQHF

v_call: TRBV2
j_call: TRBJ1-5
cdr3_aa: CASSEGTVDQPQHF

v_call: TRBV6-5
j_call: TRBJ2-1
cdr3_aa: CASSSLMTNNEQFF

v_call: TRBV10-3
j_call: TRBJ2-1
cdr3_aa: CAISEAASGTEQFF

v_call: TRBV12-3/TRBV12-4
j_call: TRBJ2-3
cdr3_aa: CASSLARSKSGRLVDTQYF

v_call: TRBV28
j_call: TRBJ1-1
cdr3_aa: CASSPTRGTEAFF

v_call: TRBV27
j_call: TRBJ2-5
cdr3_aa: CASSPPSLSAQYF

v_call: TRBV29-1
j_call: TRBJ1-2
cdr3_aa: CSVSSDRGQSYGYTF

v_call: TRBV29-1
j_call: TRBJ1-1
cdr3_aa: CSVERADMNTEAFF

v_call: TRBV12-3/TRBV12-4
j_call: TRBJ2-7
cdr3_aa: CASSLVRLPHEQYF

v_call: TRBV25-1
j_call: TRBJ1-4
cdr3_aa: CASSRGPNEKLFF

v_call: TRBV7-6
j_call: TRBJ2-7
cdr3_aa: CASSLEQGAPYEQYF

v_call: TRBV6-5
j_call: TRBJ1-4
cdr3_aa: CASSPGTGDVEKLFF

v_call: TRBV7-8
j_call: TRBJ1-2
cdr3_aa: CASSLAVGQGINYGYTF

v_call: TRBV28
j_call: TRBJ2-3
cdr3_aa: CASSLITGADTQYF

v_call: TRBV10-1
j_call: TRBJ2-2
cdr3_aa: CASRLAENTGELFF

v_call: TRBV28
j_call: TRBJ2-7
cdr3_aa: CASSLEGGVPYEQYF

v_call: TRBV15
j_call: TRBJ1-5
cdr3_aa: CATGTGDNQPQHF

v_call: TRBV6-2/TRBV6-3
j_call: TRBJ2-2
cdr3_aa: CASRSSGRASGELFF

v_call: TRBV4-1
j_call: TRBJ2-3
cdr3_aa: CASSLLGGRDTQYF

v_call: TRBV5-4
j_call: TRBJ2-1
cdr3_aa: CASSLRGGNYNEQFF

v_call: TRBV28
j_call: TRBJ2-5
cdr3_aa: CASTNRRDQETQYF

v_call: TRBV28
j_call: TRBJ2-5
cdr3_aa: CASGWTSETQYF

v_call: TRBV28
j_call: TRBJ2-7
cdr3_aa: CASSLWSGEQYF

v_call: TRBV28
j_call: TRBJ2-7
cdr3_aa: CASSLSGLSSYEQYF

v_call: TRBV5-1
j_call: TRBJ2-3
cdr3_aa: CASGLAGPSTDTQYF

v_call: TRBV24-1
j_call: TRBJ1-2
cdr3_aa: CATSDPGTANYGYTF

v_call: TRBV4-1
j_call: TRBJ1-1
cdr3_aa: CASSQIYDLGAFF